Listed here are 21 T cell receptor beta chains from one sample, sequenced in a study of OX40 agonist ivuxolimab in advanced cancers. Assay: immunoSEQ multiplex PCR; the TCRdb copy retains only in-frame clones and omits some. This sample has 150,000 to 190,000 clones, with 94% found just once. The specimen comprised CD4+ or CD8+ T cells sorted from blood, sampled in a trial of the OX40 agonist ivuxolimab. The receptors here all came from an adult with an advanced solid tumor such as melanoma, head and neck, liver or kidney cancer.

This chain joins TRBV2 and TRBJ2-2; TRBD1 matches 7 bases. CDR3 length: 16 amino acids. CDR1 is SNHLY, CDR2 FYNNEI, per germline. Trimming removed 6 bases from V and 0 bases from J; junction bases left unmatched: 7. CDR3 DNA sequence: TGTGCCAGCAGCCAAACCGGGACAGCGAACACCGGGGAGCTGTTTTTT. This sequence encodes CASSQTGTANTGELFF.

V and J are TRBV18 and TRBJ2-1; 10 bases are shared with TRBD1. Per the germline V gene, CDR1 is KGHSH and CDR2 is LQKENI. The V gene end was trimmed by 1 base and the J gene end by 7 bases; junction bases not matched to a gene: 1. This CDR3 spans 14 amino acids. The CDR3 DNA sequence: TGTGCCAGCTCACCACGGACAGGGGGGAATGAGCAGTTCTTC. The encoded protein is CASSPRTGGNEQFF.

CDR3 nucleotide sequence: TGTGCCAGCAGCTTATCTTATAAAGAGACCCAGTACTTC. Translated, it gives CASSLSYKETQYF. The rearrangement uses TRBV7-6 and TRBJ2-5; D gene unclear. The CDR3 covers 13 residues. V shed 2 bases and J shed 3 bases, with 7 bases lying between them. CDR1 SGHVS and CDR2 FNYEAQ come from the germline V gene.

This rearrangement joins TRBV5-1 to TRBJ2-7; no firm D call. Germline-derived CDR1 and CDR2 are SGHRS and YFSETQ. The CDR3 consists of 12 residues. V shed 3 bases and J shed 3 bases, with 7 bases lying between them. The CDR3 sequence: CASSYNSYEQYF. DNA of the CDR3: TGCGCCAGCAGCTACAACAGCTACGAGCAGTACTTC.

In DNA, the CDR3 is TGTGCCAGCAGCCAAGGACAGGGGTACAATGAGCAGTTCTTC. Translated, it gives CASSQGQGYNEQFF. The chain recombines TRBV7-9 with TRBJ2-1, with TRBD1 matching over 9 bases. The CDR3 is 14 amino acids. The junction had 3 bases not matched to a gene; V was cut back by 5 bases and J by 4 bases. From germline, CDR1 is SEHNR and CDR2 FQNEAQ (reference sequence).

The chain has TRBV7-9 and TRBJ2-1; 16 bases map to TRBD2. The CDR3 is 17 amino acids. Germline V lookup: CDR1 SEHNR, CDR2 FQNEAQ (reference sequence). J was trimmed by 8 bases and V by 0 bases; bases with no gene match: 4. CDR3 sequence (DNA): TGTGCCAGCAGCTTAGCTGGGACTAGCGGGGGGGCCGATGAGCAGTTCTTC. This gives the protein CASSLAGTSGGADEQFF.

This chain connects TRBV15 to TRBJ1-4; tentatively, D is TRBD1 (6 bases). CDR1 and CDR2 (germline): LNHNV, YYDKDF (reference sequence). Deletions cut 0 bases from V and 5 bases from J, with 13 bases between. There are 16 residues in the CDR3. The CDR3 DNA sequence: TGTGCCACCAGCAGAGAGGTGGGGGCGGAAAATGAAAAACTGTTTTTT. Protein sequence: CATSREVGAENEKLFF.

The chain joins TRBV6-1 to TRBJ2-7, with TRBD2 identical over 7 bases. The CDR3 totals 13 residues. The germline V gene has CDR1 MNHNS and CDR2 SASEGT. V lost 0 bases, J lost 7 bases, and 3 bases stayed unmatched. The CDR3 region has the DNA TGTGCCAGCAGTGAAGCGGGAGGGTGGGAGCAGTACTTC. This encodes CASSEAGGWEQYF.

The chain employs TRBV10-1 and TRBJ2-3; perhaps TRBD2 as D (7 bases). Trimming left V 4 bases short and J 4 bases short, with 15 bases between. Germline CDR1 is WNHNN and CDR2 is SYGVQD (reference sequence). The CDR3 covers 15 residues. The CDR3 DNA reads as TGCGCCAGCAGTGCTGCGGGGGCGTCCGCAGATACGCAGTATTTT. The encoded protein is CASSAAGASADTQYF.

The CDR3 DNA is TGTGCCAGCAGCAAAGCCCTGGGTTCAAAGGGTGAGGGCAATCAGCCCCAGCATTTT. Translating gives CASSKALGSKGEGNQPQHF. The chain carries TRBV21-1 and TRBJ1-5. TRBV21-1 is designated a pseudogene. This CDR3 has 19 amino acids.

The V gene is TRBV4-3, the J gene TRBJ2-2, with D possibly TRBD2 on 6 matching bases. Trimming left V 0 bases short and J 2 bases short, with 13 bases between. The CDR3 length is 17 residues. Germline CDR1 is LGHNA and CDR2 is YSLEER. Here the CDR3 reads CASSQEQTRRNTGELFF. CDR3 coding DNA: TGCGCCAGCAGCCAAGAGCAGACTAGAAGAAACACCGGGGAGCTGTTTTTT.

The chain recombines TRBV27 with TRBJ1-5; D not certain. Trimming pared 5 bases from V and 1 base from J, leaving 15 bases between. Per germline, CDR1 MNHEY and CDR2 SMNVEV (reference sequence). The CDR3 runs 16 residues. CDR3 coding DNA: TGTGCCAGCAGTCCAACACCGGGTCTAAGCAATCAGCCCCAGCATTTT. This translates into CASSPTPGLSNQPQHF.

For the CDR3, the DNA is TGCAGCGGGGGGGGGAATCTCTTTTCCTACAATGAGCAGTTCTTC. Translation: CSGGGNLFSYNEQFF. The J gene is TRBJ2-1, the V gene TRBV29-1; 7 bases map to TRBD2. The V gene end was trimmed by 7 bases and the J gene end by 1 base; junction bases not matched to a gene: 10. In germline, CDR1 is SQVTM, CDR2 ANQGSEA. The CDR3 is 15 residues long.

V gene TRBV5-6 combines with J gene TRBJ1-5; D not certain. Germline lookup yields CDR1 SGHDT and CDR2 YYEEEE. Trimming removed 3 bases at V and 7 bases at J, with 14 bases between. The CDR3 has 14 amino acids. The CDR3 is CASSSASSGQPQHF. The CDR3 DNA reads as TGTGCCAGCAGCTCCGCTTCCTCGGGGCAGCCCCAGCATTTT.

The J gene is TRBJ2-7, the V gene TRBV18, with TRBD2 identical over 8 bases. This CDR3 has 16 residues. Germline CDR1 and CDR2: KGHSH and LQKENI. Unmatched junction bases numbered 10, after V lost 6 bases and J lost 0 bases. CDR3 nucleotides: TGTGCCAGCTCGCCCGGGGGGGGACGAAGCTCCTACGAGCAGTACTTC. The encoded protein is CASSPGGGRSSYEQYF.

This chain links TRBV10-3 with TRBJ2-3, with D unresolved. CDR3 length: 12 amino acids. Trimming removed 1 base at V and 2 bases at J, with 1 base between. The V gene's germline CDR1 is ENHRY and CDR2 SYGVKD. CDR3 region: CAISEYTDTQYF. The CDR3, as DNA: TGTGCCATCAGTGAGTACACAGATACGCAGTATTTT.

The chain couples TRBV7-2 to TRBJ2-1; 9 nucleotides align to TRBD2. Germline CDR1 is SGHTA and CDR2 is FQGNSA. This CDR3 has 17 amino acids. The V and J ends lost 5 bases and 9 bases, in that order; junction bases with no gene match: 17. CDR3 DNA sequence: TGTGCCAGCAGCGACCCCTGGACTAGCGCATCCCTTAGTGAGCAGTTCTTC. Protein sequence: CASSDPWTSASLSEQFF.

CDR3 sequence (DNA): TGTGCCAGCAGTCCGTTACCTCCCCAGCCCCAGCATTTT. Residues: CASSPLPPQPQHF. V is TRBV2 and J is TRBJ1-5; no clear D. Germline values: CDR1 SNHLY, CDR2 FYNNEI. The CDR3 sequence is 13 residues long. Trimming removed 5 bases at V and 7 bases at J, with 12 bases between.

The V and J genes are TRBV12-5 and TRBJ2-1, with TRBD2 matching over 11 bases. Germline loops: CDR1 LGHNT, CDR2 FRNRAP. The length of the CDR3 is 16 residues. V shed 4 bases and J 4 bases; nucleotides not matched to a gene: 6. The CDR3 spells CASGSLGTSGYNEQFF. The DNA of the CDR3 is TGTGCTAGTGGTTCCTTGGGGACTAGCGGTTACAATGAGCAGTTCTTC.

This chain uses TRBV4-3 with TRBJ1-4; D unclear. V was clipped by 0 bases and J by 4 bases, with 15 bases between them. CDR1 is LGHNA, CDR2 YSLEER, per germline. This CDR3 has 17 residues. For the CDR3, the DNA is TGCGCCAGCAGCCAAGATAACCCCAGTTCCGTTAATGAAAAACTGTTTTTT. Encoded protein: CASSQDNPSSVNEKLFF.

This clone occurred once. The chain combines TRBV5-4 with TRBJ1-1; D gene uncertain. V was pared by 6 bases and J by 0 bases, with 12 bases between. Germline V gene sequence: CDR1 SGHNT, CDR2 YYREEE (reference sequence). This CDR3 comprises 14 residues. The CDR3 loop is CASTPDLMNTEAFF. CDR3 DNA: TGTGCCAGCACCCCGGATCTTATGAACACTGAAGCTTTCTTT.